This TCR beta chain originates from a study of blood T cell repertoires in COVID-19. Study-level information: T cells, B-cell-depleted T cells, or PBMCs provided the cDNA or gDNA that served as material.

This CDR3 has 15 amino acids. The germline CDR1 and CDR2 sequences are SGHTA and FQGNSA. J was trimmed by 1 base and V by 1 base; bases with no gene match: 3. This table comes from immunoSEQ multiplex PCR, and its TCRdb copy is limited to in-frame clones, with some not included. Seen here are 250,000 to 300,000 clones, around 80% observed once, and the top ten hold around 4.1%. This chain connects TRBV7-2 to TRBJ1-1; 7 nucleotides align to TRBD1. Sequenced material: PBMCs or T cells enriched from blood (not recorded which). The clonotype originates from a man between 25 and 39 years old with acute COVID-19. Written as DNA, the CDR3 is TGTGCCAGCAGCTTAGATGGACAGGCGAACACTGAAGCTTTCTTT. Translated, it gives CASSLDGQANTEAFF.